Listed here are 28 T cell receptor beta chains from one sample, sequenced in a study of T cell responses to AZD1222 COVID-19 vaccine. Repertoires were generated with immunoSEQ multiplex PCR, while TCRdb's copy carries only in-frame clones and drops some. Of roughly 120,000 clones listed, more than 80% were seen once; the top ten hold around 4.4%. Sequencing used peripheral blood, obtained 28 days after the second AZD1222 dose. These receptors came from an adult who received the AZD1222 COVID-19 vaccine.

The rearrangement links TRBV7-2 to TRBJ2-3, with unresolved D. V was cut by 2 bases and J by 6 bases, with 18 bases left in between. The CDR3 sequence is 16 residues long. The germline V gene encodes CDR1 SGHTA and CDR2 FQGNSA. The CDR3 DNA reads TGTGCCAGCAGCTTATTGTCGATTGGGGTTGCGGATACGCAGTATTTT. Its translation: CASSLLSIGVADTQYF.

The chain's CDR3 is CASSPRQGTQYF. CDR3 nucleotides: TGTGCCAGTAGTCCACGACAGGGCACGCAGTATTTT. This chain joins TRBV19 and TRBJ2-3; 7 bases agree with TRBD1. The V segment lost 5 bases and the J segment 9 bases; nucleotides outside the gene matches: 5. The CDR3 spans 12 residues. Germline-derived CDR1 and CDR2 are LNHDA and SQIVND (reference sequence).

This sequence joins TRBV29-1 and TRBJ2-5; 11 bases agree with TRBD2. Germline trimming cut 1 base from V and 1 base from J; bases unmatched to any gene: 8. Looked up from germline, CDR1 is SQVTM and CDR2 is ANQGSEA. This CDR3 spans 17 amino acids. CDR3 sequence: CSVEGLAGGAFQETQYF. CDR3 bases: TGCAGCGTTGAAGGGCTAGCGGGGGGTGCCTTCCAAGAGACCCAGTACTTC.

On this clone itself: Other DNA sequences in this specimen translate into the identical CDR3. The rearrangement links TRBV5-1 to TRBJ2-1; 8 bases match TRBD1. Germline V CDR1 and CDR2: SGHRS, YFSETQ. The CDR3 totals 14 residues. Germline trimming cut 3 bases from V and 2 bases from J; bases unmatched to any gene: 1. The DNA of the CDR3 is TGCGCCAGCAGCTCGGGACAGGCCTACAATGAGCAGTTCTTC. This gives the protein CASSSGQAYNEQFF.

The chain joins TRBV11-2 to TRBJ2-3, with 9 nucleotides matching TRBD1. The CDR3 is made up of 16 amino acids. Trimming took 6 bases from V and 2 from J; bases not matched to a gene: 9. The germline V gene has CDR1 SGHAT and CDR2 FQNNGV. CDR3 sequence reads: CASRSPGQGITDTQYF. CDR3 in DNA: TGTGCCAGCAGATCCCCGGGACAGGGCATCACAGATACGCAGTATTTT.

The chain uses TRBV5-4 and TRBJ1-6; 9 nucleotides match TRBD1. The CDR3 loop spans 15 amino acids. V was clipped by 3 bases and J by 8 bases; unmatched bases: 6. Germline CDR1 and CDR2: SGHNT and YYREEE (reference sequence). The CDR3 coding sequence is TGTGCCAGCAGCTACCGGACAGGGGAGGATTCACCCCTCCACTTT. It yields the protein CASSYRTGEDSPLHF.

The genes are TRBV27 and TRBJ2-7, with TRBD1 matching 7 bases. The CDR3 is 18 residues long. Per germline, CDR1 MNHEY and CDR2 SMNVEV (reference sequence). J was trimmed by 2 bases and V by 3 bases; bases with no gene match: 16. CDR3 bases: TGTGCCAGCAGTTTTTACGACGGCACAGGGGTCCCAACCTACGAGCAGTACTTC. It specifies CASSFYDGTGVPTYEQYF.

The chain is built from TRBV3-1 (or the pseudogene TRBV3-2) and TRBJ1-2; D not resolved. This CDR3 has 15 residues. Trimming took 3 bases from V and 4 from J, leaving 15 bases between them. Germline CDR1 LGHDT, CDR2 YNNKEL (reference sequence). The CDR3 loop is CASSQDQTASYGYTF. The CDR3 DNA is TGTGCCAGCAGCCAGGATCAGACGGCGTCCTATGGCTACACCTTC.

The gene calls are TRBV19 and TRBJ1-5; no clear D. The CDR3 covers 13 residues. Trimming pared 8 bases from V and 6 bases from J, leaving 14 bases between. Germline V gives CDR1 LNHDA, CDR2 SQIVND (reference sequence). The CDR3 DNA reads as TGTGCCAGTCTAGGATCTCTGAGTCAGCCCCAGCATTTT. This codes for CASLGSLSQPQHF. Using reference TRBV19 and TRBJ1-5 for the parts outside the CDR3, the full variable domain is DGGITQSPKYLFRKEGQNVTLSCEQNLNHDAMYWYRQDPGQGLRLIYYSQIVNDFQKGDIAEGYSVSREKKESFPLTVTSAQKNPTAFYLCASLGSLSQPQHFGDGTRLSIL.

This clone was recorded only once. The genes are TRBV4-1 and TRBJ1-5, with D perhaps TRBD1 (6 bases). CDR3 length: 16 amino acids. V was clipped by 1 base and J by 2 bases, with 12 bases between them. CDR1 is MGHRA and CDR2 is YSYEKL in the germline V gene. For the CDR3, the DNA is TGCGCCAGCAGCCAAGTTGGGGACACCCGCAATCAGCCCCAGCATTTT. Its protein is CASSQVGDTRNQPQHF.

This chain uses TRBV6-5 with TRBJ1-1; 8 bases match TRBD1. Losses at the gene ends were 0 bases for V and 5 bases for J; bases not matched to a gene: 2. The CDR3 loop spans 14 amino acids. Germline assignment: CDR1 MNHEY and CDR2 SVGAGI. CDR3: CASSYSTGETEAFF. The CDR3 nucleotides read TGTGCCAGCAGTTACTCGACAGGGGAGACTGAAGCTTTCTTT.

This CDR3 is CASSVGDSGNTIYF. The CDR3 DNA sequence: TGTGCCAGCAGCGTAGGGGACTCTGGAAACACCATATATTTT. This chain connects TRBV9 to TRBJ1-3; D gene ambiguous. V lost 0 bases and J 0 bases, leaving 4 bases between the germline ends. Germline-derived CDR1 and CDR2 are SGDLS and YYNGEE. The CDR3 extends over 14 amino acids.

The chain has TRBV10-3 and TRBJ2-5; tentative D call: TRBD1 (5 bases). Germline V gene lookup returns CDR1 ENHRY and CDR2 SYGVKD. The V and J ends lost 0 bases and 1 base respectively, with 9 bases between them. The CDR3 loop spans 15 amino acids. DNA of the CDR3: TGTGCCATCAGTGAGTCTCTGGGGCCCCAAGAGACCCAGTACTTC. Translated: CAISESLGPQETQYF.

This rearrangement joins TRBV13 to TRBJ1-2; D gene ambiguous. Trimming pared 1 base from V and 0 bases from J, leaving 9 bases between. Germline CDR1 and CDR2: PRHDT and FYEKMQ (reference sequence). This CDR3 is built from 15 residues. CDR3 nucleotide sequence: TGTGCCAGCAGCTTAGTGGGGATCCCTAACTATGGCTACACCTTC. Translating gives CASSLVGIPNYGYTF.

The chain couples TRBV28 to TRBJ2-7; TRBD2 might be the D (7 bases). The CDR3 loop spans 13 amino acids. The V and J ends lost 7 bases and 3 bases respectively, with 13 bases between them. Germline V gene lookup returns CDR1 MDHEN and CDR2 SYDVKM. The CDR3 here is CASTRGANYEQYF. CDR3 DNA: TGTGCCAGCACCCGGGGGGCTAACTACGAGCAGTACTTC.

The chain recombines TRBV9 with TRBJ1-1; D possibly corresponds to TRBD1 (5 bases). CDR3 length: 14 residues. V dropped 0 bases and J dropped 5 bases, with 11 bases sitting between them. Germline assignment: CDR1 SGDLS and CDR2 YYNGEE. The CDR3 nucleotides are TGTGCCAGCAGCGTAGATTTCGGGGGGACTGAAGCTTTCTTT. This translates into CASSVDFGGTEAFF.

This clone was seen once. The V call is TRBV30, the J call TRBJ1-5; D call uncertain. Germline values: CDR1 GTSNPN, CDR2 SVGIG (reference sequence). V shed 0 bases and J shed 3 bases, with 15 bases lying between them. This CDR3 comprises 16 residues. The CDR3: CAWSVPTERDNQPQHF. In DNA, the CDR3 is TGTGCCTGGAGTGTACCGACGGAAAGGGACAATCAGCCCCAGCATTTT.

The J gene is TRBJ1-1, the V gene TRBV19, with D perhaps matching TRBD1 (5 bases). Deletions cut 7 bases from V and 5 bases from J, with 11 bases between. The CDR3 runs 12 residues. Germline CDR1 and CDR2: LNHDA and SQIVND (reference sequence). The CDR3 nucleotides read TGTGCCAGTAATCTGGGGGGGACTGAAGCTTTCTTT. Encoded protein: CASNLGGTEAFF.

This chain links TRBV6-2 or TRBV6-3 with TRBJ2-3; TRBD2 might be the D (5 bases). The V end was cut by 0 bases, the J end by 3 bases, with 13 bases between. The CDR3 is 16 amino acids. Per germline, CDR1 MNHEY and CDR2 SVGEGT. The CDR3 sequence: CASSYSRAPRTDTQYF. For the CDR3, the DNA is TGTGCCAGCAGTTACTCGCGGGCCCCGAGGACAGATACGCAGTATTTT.

In DNA, the CDR3 is TGTGCCAGCATCGGGGGGGCGAACCAAGAGACCCAGTACTTC. The encoded protein is CASIGGANQETQYF. The V gene is TRBV27, the J gene TRBJ2-5; 8 positions agree with TRBD2. Germline V gene sequence: CDR1 MNHEY, CDR2 SMNVEV (reference sequence). This CDR3 has 14 amino acids. Trimming at V came to 7 bases and at J to 0 bases, leaving 4 bases not matched to a gene.

The V and J genes are TRBV9 and TRBJ1-5, with a weak D call TRBD1 (5 bases). Looked up from germline, CDR1 is SGDLS and CDR2 is YYNGEE. The length of the CDR3 is 14 residues. The V end was cut by 5 bases, the J end by 4 bases, with 13 bases between. The CDR3 coding sequence is TGTGCCAGCAGTCGGGGCCACGATAATCAGCCCCAGCATTTT. Its translation: CASSRGHDNQPQHF.

The chain links TRBV5-1 to TRBJ2-2, with D possibly TRBD2 on 5 matching bases. With 2 bases removed from V and 4 bases from J, the gap between germline ends came to 9 bases. Germline-derived CDR1 and CDR2 are SGHRS and YFSETQ. The CDR3 consists of 14 residues. CDR3 residues: CASSFGDSTGELFF. The CDR3, as DNA: TGCGCCAGCAGCTTCGGGGATTCCACCGGGGAGCTGTTTTTT.

The V gene is TRBV9, the J gene TRBJ2-1; no firm D call. The CDR3 consists of 16 residues. Per the germline V gene, CDR1 is SGDLS and CDR2 is YYNGEE. Trimming took 0 bases from V and 0 from J, leaving 10 bases between them. The CDR3 loop is CASSVGTESSYNEQFF. In nucleotides, the CDR3 is TGTGCCAGCAGCGTAGGAACAGAGAGCTCCTACAATGAGCAGTTCTTC. The full variable domain, with the rest looked up from reference TRBV9 and TRBJ2-1, is DSGVTQTPKHLITATGQRVTLRCSPRSGDLSVYWYQQSLDQGLQFLIQYYNGEERAKGNILERFSAQQFPDLHSELNLSSLELGDSALYFCASSVGTESSYNEQFFGPGTRLTVL.

This chain uses TRBV11-2 with TRBJ1-5; no firm D call. This CDR3 has 14 residues. Germline V gene data show CDR1 as SGHAT and CDR2 as FQNNGV. Deletions cut 0 bases from V and 1 base from J, with 4 bases between. The CDR3 protein is CASSLDGSNQPQHF. CDR3 in DNA: TGTGCCAGCAGCTTAGACGGGAGCAATCAGCCCCAGCATTTT.

The chain combines TRBV27 with TRBJ1-1; no firm D call. V lost 4 bases to trimming and J lost 11 bases, with 17 bases between them. Germline V gives CDR1 MNHEY, CDR2 SMNVEV (reference sequence). The CDR3 runs 13 residues. The chain's CDR3 is CASSSVLEWVAFF. The CDR3 nucleotides read TGTGCCAGCAGTTCCGTCCTCGAATGGGTCGCTTTCTTT.

The chain combines TRBV29-1 with TRBJ2-7; D not certain. Trimming pared 5 bases from V and 2 bases from J, leaving 7 bases between. Germline V gene data show CDR1 as SQVTM and CDR2 as ANQGSEA. The CDR3 is 11 amino acids. CDR3 in amino acids: CSVMGTYEQYF. The CDR3 nucleotides are TGCAGCGTTATGGGAACCTACGAGCAGTACTTC.

CDR3 sequence reads: CASSLGGGGTDTQYF. As DNA, the CDR3 is TGTGCCAGCAGCTTAGGGGGGGGTGGCACAGATACGCAGTATTTT. The rearrangement uses TRBV7-9 and TRBJ2-3; TRBD2 matches 7 bases. The V segment lost 1 base and the J segment 1 base; nucleotides outside the gene matches: 2. Germline V CDR1 and CDR2: SEHNR, FQNEAQ (reference sequence). The CDR3 contains 15 residues.

The V and J genes are TRBV19 and TRBJ2-2, with D tentatively TRBD1 (5 bases). Trimming took 2 bases from V and 5 from J, leaving 12 bases between them. Germline CDR1 LNHDA, CDR2 SQIVND (reference sequence). The length of the CDR3 is 15 residues. DNA of the CDR3: TGTGCCAGTAGTATACAGGGTTTCGGGACCGGGGAGCTGTTTTTT. It codes for CASSIQGFGTGELFF. Full variable domain (remainder filled in from reference TRBV19 and TRBJ2-2): DGGITQSPKYLFRKEGQNVTLSCEQNLNHDAMYWYRQDPGQGLRLIYYSQIVNDFQKGDIAEGYSVSREKKESFPLTVTSAQKNPTAFYLCASSIQGFGTGELFFGEGSRLTVL.